This passage covers 27 T cell receptor beta chains from one sample sequenced in a study of shared T cell receptors in the human thymus. The assay was immunoSEQ multiplex PCR, and TCRdb's table has in-frame clones only and misses some. The data contain some 660,000 clones, over 75% of them singletons. The sample also formed part of further work on human thymus T cells.

Sequencing was done on a sample of thymocytes. Receptor source: a boy younger than two with a congenital heart defect.

The chain employs TRBV13 and TRBJ2-7; TRBD2 agrees at 10 bases. Per germline, CDR1 PRHDT and CDR2 FYEKMQ (reference sequence). The CDR3 loop spans 17 amino acids. After removal of 2 bases from V and 2 bases from J, the junction contained 9 bases not matched to a gene. As DNA, the CDR3 is TGTGCCAGCAGCTTATGGCCTAGCGGGGGCCAGGCCTACGAGCAGTACTTC. It specifies CASSLWPSGGQAYEQYF.

This clone appeared a single time. The chain recombines TRBV6-1 with TRBJ2-3; D is possibly TRBD2 (5 bases). The CDR3 has 16 amino acids. Germline V gene data show CDR1 as MNHNS and CDR2 as SASEGT. Trimming shortened V by 2 bases and J by 1 base, and 13 bases separated the two germline ends. CDR3 DNA: TGTGCCAGCAGTGAACACCGGACGGAGGGCACAGATACGCAGTATTTT. Encoded protein: CASSEHRTEGTDTQYF.

V and J are TRBV5-4 and TRBJ2-2; TRBD1 matches at 8 bases. CDR3 length: 15 amino acids. Looked up from germline, CDR1 is SGHNT and CDR2 is YYREEE (reference sequence). The V segment lost 4 bases and the J segment 7 bases; nucleotides outside the gene matches: 9. The CDR3 here is CASSPDRGGSGELFF. CDR3 nucleotides: TGTGCCAGCAGCCCCGACAGGGGAGGTAGCGGGGAGCTGTTTTTT.

CDR3: CASSTGTPRGEQFF. The CDR3 nucleotides are TGTGCCAGTAGTACCGGGACTCCCAGAGGTGAGCAGTTCTTC. The V gene is TRBV19, the J gene TRBJ2-1; TRBD2 might be the D (6 bases). In germline, CDR1 is LNHDA, CDR2 SQIVND (reference sequence). V lost 4 bases, J lost 9 bases, and 16 bases lay in between. CDR3 size: 14 residues. Combining the CDR3 with reference TRBV19 and TRBJ2-1 gives the whole variable domain DGGITQSPKYLFRKEGQNVTLSCEQNLNHDAMYWYRQDPGQGLRLIYYSQIVNDFQKGDIAEGYSVSREKKESFPLTVTSAQKNPTAFYLCASSTGTPRGEQFFGPGTRLTVL.

The V and J genes are TRBV7-2 and TRBJ2-1; possibly TRBD2 for D (5 bases). The CDR3 covers 13 residues. Per germline, CDR1 SGHTA and CDR2 FQGNSA. Deletions cut 2 bases from V and 10 bases from J, with 12 bases between. CDR3 residues: CASSLSSGSEQFF. CDR3 bases: TGTGCCAGCAGCTTATCGTCGGGAAGCGAGCAGTTCTTC.

V gene TRBV28 combines with J gene TRBJ1-2; 8 positions match TRBD1. After removal of 5 bases from V and 5 bases from J, the junction contained 13 bases not matched to a gene. CDR1 and CDR2 (germline): MDHEN, SYDVKM. The CDR3 has 16 amino acids. CDR3: CASSIPIPRGLYGYTF. CDR3 DNA sequence: TGTGCCAGCAGTATACCAATCCCCAGGGGGCTTTATGGCTACACCTTC.

The chain carries TRBV13 and TRBJ1-6; D possibly corresponds to TRBD1 (6 bases). From germline, CDR1 is PRHDT and CDR2 FYEKMQ (reference sequence). There are 19 residues in the CDR3. The V gene lost 4 bases and the J gene lost 0 bases, with 19 bases spanning the gap. In nucleotides, the CDR3 is TGTGCCAGCAGCTACAGAGGGGGGGGCCCCAGCTCCTATAATTCACCCCTCCACTTT. Protein sequence: CASSYRGGGPSSYNSPLHF.

The rearrangement uses TRBV7-6 and TRBJ2-7; 8 bases map to TRBD1. The CDR3 has 16 amino acids. J lost 7 bases, V lost 1 base, and 12 bases had no gene match. Germline values: CDR1 SGHVS, CDR2 FNYEAQ. The CDR3, as DNA: TGTGCCAGCAGCTTAGACAGGGGGATAATCGGGTTTGAGCAGTACTTC. This encodes CASSLDRGIIGFEQYF.

The rearrangement joins TRBV25-1 to TRBJ2-3; 8 positions match TRBD1. The CDR3 loop spans 15 amino acids. CDR1 and CDR2 (germline): MGHDK, SYGVNS. After removal of 4 bases from V and 3 bases from J, the junction contained 6 bases not matched to a gene. CDR3 residues: CASSGPTGVTDTQYF. The CDR3 DNA follows: TGTGCCAGCAGTGGTCCGACAGGGGTAACAGATACGCAGTATTTT.

The rearrangement links TRBV7-9 to TRBJ1-2; no firm D call. The CDR3 is 14 amino acids. The germline V gene encodes CDR1 SEHNR and CDR2 FQNEAQ (reference sequence). V lost 4 bases to trimming and J lost 1 base, with 10 bases between them. The CDR3 DNA sequence: TGTGCCAGCAGCTCGACGACGGGTAACTATGGCTACACCTTC. Translating it yields CASSSTTGNYGYTF.

The chain uses TRBV4-2 and TRBJ2-3; D may be TRBD2 (6 bases). Germline CDR1 reads LGHNA; CDR2 reads YNFKEQ. V gave up 1 base and J gave up 2 bases, with 19 bases separating them. There are 18 residues in the CDR3. The CDR3 DNA sequence: TGTGCCAGCAGCCAAGTTTGGGGGAGACTAGATCCCACAGATACGCAGTATTTT. Protein sequence: CASSQVWGRLDPTDTQYF.

Written as DNA, the CDR3 is TGCGCCAGCAGCCAAGATTCGGAATCGGGAGGGAACGAGCAGTACTTC. Its protein is CASSQDSESGGNEQYF. J is TRBJ2-7 and V is TRBV4-3; 8 bases line up with TRBD2. Germline V gene lookup returns CDR1 LGHNA and CDR2 YSLEER. This CDR3 is built from 16 residues. V was clipped by 0 bases and J by 5 bases; unmatched bases: 9.

The gene calls are TRBV7-2 and TRBJ2-1, with D maybe TRBD2 (7 bases). CDR1 SGHTA and CDR2 FQGNSA come from the germline V gene. The CDR3 is 15 residues long. Trimming took off 6 bases at V and 8 bases at J, with 20 bases between the two ends. The CDR3 DNA reads TGTGCCAGCAGGCCGGGGGGCCGGAGGAAAGATGAGCAGTTCTTC. Protein: CASRPGGRRKDEQFF.

This chain joins TRBV4-3 and TRBJ2-3, with a weak D call TRBD2 (7 bases). The V end was cut by 1 base, the J end by 4 bases, with 12 bases between. CDR3 length equals 15 residues. CDR1 and CDR2 (germline): LGHNA, YSLEER. In DNA, the CDR3 is TGCGCCAGCAGCCAAGGGGGGGGGCGGGCAGATACGCAGTATTTT. Translating gives CASSQGGGRADTQYF.

The J gene is TRBJ2-5, the V gene TRBV30; TRBD2 aligns across 8 bases. The end of the DNA fits TRBJ2-7 better, so the J call may be wrong. Germline V CDR1 and CDR2: GTSNPN, SVGIG (reference sequence). The CDR3 spans 13 residues. This chain's CDR3 is CAWSDGRGGEQYF. CDR3 coding DNA: TGTGCCTGGAGTGATGGACGGGGGGGCGAGCAGTACTTC.

Remarks on this clone: At one end, the junction sequence differs from germline, possibly due to a read error. The chain couples TRBV5-1 to TRBJ2-7, with D maybe TRBD1 (5 bases). CDR3 length equals 14 residues. Germline V lookup: CDR1 SGHRS, CDR2 YFSETQ. For the CDR3, the DNA is TGCGCCAGCAGCTTCCAGGGTCACTCCTACGGGCAGTACTTC. This encodes CASSFQGHSYGQYF.

The V gene is TRBV6-6, the J gene TRBJ2-5; no reliable D call. Per germline, CDR1 MNHNY and CDR2 SVGAGI (reference sequence). The CDR3 is 14 residues long. V lost 8 bases, J lost 2 bases, and 15 bases lay in between. CDR3 coding DNA: TGTGCCAGCCCCCCCCCGACACAACAAGAGACCCAGTACTTC. It yields the protein CASPPPTQQETQYF.

This chain connects TRBV7-3 to TRBJ1-3; tentatively, D is TRBD1 (5 bases). V was trimmed by 5 bases and J by 0 bases, leaving 14 bases between them. The CDR3 covers 16 residues. Per the germline V gene, CDR1 is SGHTA and CDR2 is FQGTGA. CDR3 sequence: CASSPMGGLSGNTIYF. In DNA, the CDR3 is TGTGCCAGCAGCCCGATGGGGGGTCTCTCTGGAAACACCATATATTTT.

The rearrangement joins TRBV19 to TRBJ1-1; D is uncertain. Between the trimmed V and J ends, which lost 2 bases and 3 bases, there was a span of 7 bases. CDR3 length equals 13 residues. Germline lookup yields CDR1 LNHDA and CDR2 SQIVND (reference sequence). CDR3 sequence (DNA): TGTGCCAGTAGTATACCAGAGGACACTGAAGCTTTCTTT. It is translated as CASSIPEDTEAFF.

The V gene is TRBV25-1, the J gene TRBJ2-7; D is undetermined. CDR3 length: 14 amino acids. Germline V CDR1 and CDR2: MGHDK, SYGVNS. V lost 6 bases and J lost 6, with 18 bases in between. As DNA, the CDR3 is TGTGCCAGCAGCCCACTCCCAGGTCCTGGCGAGCAGTACTTC. Translating it yields CASSPLPGPGEQYF.

The chain recombines TRBV5-1 with TRBJ2-7; tentatively, D is TRBD1 (6 bases). The V and J ends lost 2 bases and 1 base respectively, with 22 bases between them. The CDR3 extends over 18 amino acids. Germline V CDR1 and CDR2: SGHRS, YFSETQ. For the CDR3, the DNA is TGCGCCAGCAGCTTTGGTGCTCTAGGACAGTCGGTATCCTACGAGCAGTACTTC. It codes for CASSFGALGQSVSYEQYF.

The chain employs TRBV4-2 and TRBJ2-7; D possibly corresponds to TRBD1 (6 bases). The CDR3 spans 16 residues. Between the trimmed V and J ends, which lost 3 bases and 3 bases, there was a span of 18 bases. CDR1 and CDR2 from the germline V gene are LGHNA and YNFKEQ. This chain's CDR3 is CASSHYRDIPFYEQYF. The CDR3 DNA reads TGTGCCAGCAGCCACTACCGGGACATACCTTTCTACGAGCAGTACTTC.

V and J are TRBV27 and TRBJ1-5; D gene ambiguous. This CDR3 region has 14 residues. V lost 5 bases and J 0 bases, leaving 8 bases between the germline ends. Germline V lookup: CDR1 MNHEY, CDR2 SMNVEV (reference sequence). The CDR3 loop reads CASSPGHSNQPQHF. DNA of the CDR3: TGTGCCAGCAGTCCAGGCCATAGCAATCAGCCCCAGCATTTT.

The chain employs TRBV5-1 and TRBJ1-6; D might be TRBD1 (6 bases). This CDR3 comprises 18 residues. With 4 bases removed from V and 0 bases from J, the gap between germline ends came to 17 bases. Germline V gene sequence: CDR1 SGHRS, CDR2 YFSETQ. For the CDR3, the DNA is TGCGCCAGCAGCGCGACAGGTTTCCCCAGCTCCTATAATTCACCCCTCCACTTT. This codes for CASSATGFPSSYNSPLHF.

This clone has just a few counts. The chain uses TRBV6-5 and TRBJ1-1; D is undetermined. Per the germline V gene, CDR1 is MNHEY and CDR2 is SVGAGI. The V end was cut by 4 bases, the J end by 1 base, with 7 bases between. The CDR3 runs to 13 residues. CDR3 region: CASSFPGNTEAFF. The CDR3 region has the DNA TGTGCCAGCAGTTTCCCGGGGAACACTGAAGCTTTCTTT.

The rearrangement uses TRBV27 and TRBJ2-7, with TRBD1 matching over 8 bases. V lost 8 bases and J lost 5; bases outside the gene matches: 11. Germline V CDR1 and CDR2: MNHEY, SMNVEV (reference sequence). The CDR3 has 14 residues. The CDR3 coding sequence is TGTGCCAGCGGGCCCAGGGGGCGCGACGACGAGCAGTACTTC. It specifies CASGPRGRDDEQYF.

The V and J genes are TRBV7-9 and TRBJ1-5; TRBD1 matches at 7 bases. The CDR3 consists of 19 residues. Germline lookup yields CDR1 SEHNR and CDR2 FQNEAQ (reference sequence). After removal of 4 bases from V and 0 bases from J, the junction contained 15 bases not matched to a gene. The CDR3, as DNA: TGTGCCAGCAGCTCCGCGCGGGACAGCCTAGAGTATAGCAATCAGCCCCAGCATTTT. Translating gives CASSSARDSLEYSNQPQHF. The full variable domain, completed using reference TRBV7-9 and TRBJ1-5, is DTGVSQNPRHKITKRGQNVTFRCDPISEHNRLYWYRQTLGQGPEFLTYFQNEAQLEKSRLLSDRFSAERPKGSFSTLEIQRTEQGDSAMYLCASSSARDSLEYSNQPQHFGDGTRLSIL.